The rows below give T cell receptor beta chains drawn from one sample of a study of T cell repertoires in cytomegalovirus infection. TCRdb re-derived calls from the reads in MiXCR, one entry per CDR3 protein. Of roughly 640,000 distinct CDR3 sequences listed, 20% to 30% are singletons. Sequencing input: CD8+ T cells from PBMCs. The source is a human donor in good health (CMV status not recorded). Some clones in this sample may be carry-over from other donors' samples. CDR3s include the opening cysteine and the closing phenylalanine or tryptophan. Each record gives: J gene, clone size, D gene, CDR3 length, V gene, CDR3 protein, CDR3 DNA. A D gene is named only where the DNA matches it firmly. Some rows have no size entry. The others give once, few or many, or a class for an expanded clone.

TRBJ1-2 | once | . | 11 | TRBV12-5 | CASGPFHGYTF | TGTGCTAGTGGTCCTTTTCATGGCTACACCTTC
TRBJ1-1 | . | . | 16 | TRBV3-1 | CASSQDRGFLISEAFF | TGTGCCAGCAGCCAAGATCGCGGGTTCCTAATCTCTGAAGCTTTCTTT
TRBJ1-1 | many | . | 13 | TRBV6-2/TRBV6-3 | CASSYSTAHEAFF | TGTGCCAGCAGTTACTCCACAGCTCATGAAGCTTTCTTT
TRBJ2-1 | . | TRBD1 | 18 | TRBV7-8 | CASSPRGGRDRGSNEQFF | TGTGCCAGCAGCCCGCGAGGGGGCCGGGACAGGGGCTCCAATGAGCAGTTCTTC
TRBJ2-3 | many | TRBD2 | 19 | TRBV4-1 | CASSQDALAGPSNTDTQYF | TGCGCCAGCAGCCAAGATGCACTAGCGGGGCCCTCGAACACAGATACGCAGTATTTT
TRBJ2-7 | few | . | 12 | TRBV10-3 | CAISDLGGEQYF | TGTGCCATCAGTGATTTGGGAGGCGAGCAGTACTTC
TRBJ2-7 | . | . | 14 | TRBV27 | CASSLYSEAYEQYF | TGTGCCAGCAGTTTATACTCTGAAGCCTACGAGCAGTACTTC
TRBJ1-1 | many | . | 14 | TRBV5-4 | CASSADTLNTEAFF | TGTGCCAGCAGCGCTGACACCTTGAACACTGAAGCTTTCTTT
TRBJ2-4 | . | . | 16 | TRBV6-2/TRBV6-3 | CASTPRDLIWGNIQYF | TGTGCCAGCACCCCCCGGGACCTTATTTGGGGAAACATTCAGTACTTC
TRBJ1-6 | . | . | 13 | TRBV15 | CATSRDSTRPLHF | TGTGCCACCAGCAGAGATTCGACCAGGCCCCTCCACTTT
TRBJ2-1 | . | . | 13 | TRBV2 | CASSEPGNNEQFF | TGTGCCAGCAGTGAGCCAGGGAACAATGAGCAGTTCTTC
TRBJ2-5 | once | TRBD1 | 14 | TRBV7-4 | CVSRTGGAKETQYF | TGTGTCAGCAGGACAGGGGGCGCGAAGGAGACCCAGTACTTC
TRBJ2-2 | . | TRBD2 | 18 | TRBV20-1 | CSARDRALAGARGGELFF | TGCAGTGCTAGAGATCGAGCGCTAGCGGGGGCTCGCGGCGGGGAGCTGTTTTTT
TRBJ2-2 | few | TRBD1 | 16 | TRBV6-5 | CASSPGQGAYTGELFF | TGTGCCAGCAGTCCCGGACAGGGGGCCTACACCGGGGAGCTGTTTTTT
TRBJ2-1 | few | TRBD2 | 17 | TRBV19 | CASSIGTSGYSYNEQFF | TGTGCCAGTAGTATAGGGACTAGCGGGTATTCCTACAATGAGCAGTTCTTC
TRBJ2-2 | . | TRBD1 | 16 | TRBV12-3/TRBV12-4 | CASRPGQGANTGELFF | TGTGCCAGCAGGCCGGGACAGGGGGCGAACACCGGGGAGCTGTTTTTT
TRBJ1-2 | . | . | 16 | TRBV15 | CATSRGSGSPNYGYTF | TGTGCCACCAGCAGAGGATCCGGGAGTCCTAACTATGGCTACACCTTC
TRBJ2-1 | few | . | 16 | TRBV9 | CASTRGEGETFDEQFF | TGTGCCAGCACCAGGGGGGAGGGAGAGACATTTGATGAGCAGTTCTTC
TRBJ1-1 | many | TRBD1 | 15 | TRBV2 | CASKRDRNLNTEAFF | TGTGCCAGCAAGAGGGACAGGAATTTGAACACTGAAGCTTTCTTT
TRBJ2-5 | . | . | 15 | TRBV6-2/TRBV6-3 | CASTDRDLIGETQYF | TGTGCCAGCACCGATCGGGACCTCATAGGGGAGACCCAGTACTTC
TRBJ2-1 | few | TRBD2 | 16 | TRBV5-5 | CASSFGASGLYNEQFF | TGTGCCAGCAGCTTTGGCGCTAGCGGGCTTTACAATGAGCAGTTCTTC
TRBJ2-1 | few | TRBD2 | 20 | TRBV7-9 | CASSLAVGAGGRSSYNEQFF | TGTGCCAGCAGCTTAGCGGTAGGAGCGGGGGGCCGGAGCTCCTACAATGAGCAGTTCTTC
TRBJ2-7 | . | . | 14 | TRBV4-2 | CASSQGGITYEQYF | TGTGCCAGCAGCCAAGGAGGGATCACCTACGAGCAGTACTTC
TRBJ1-3 | . | . | 14 | TRBV6-5 | CAGSPATSGNIIYF | TGTGCCGGCAGTCCGGCTACCTCTGGAAACATCATATATTTT
TRBJ1-1 | many | . | 13 | TRBV7-2 | CASSGPWVTEAFF | TGTGCCAGCAGCGGGCCCTGGGTAACTGAAGCTTTCTTT
TRBJ2-1 | many | . | 14 | TRBV7-2 | CASSPPSPYNEQFF | TGTGCCAGCAGCCCTCCTTCCCCTTACAATGAGCAGTTCTTC
TRBJ2-1 | few | TRBD2 | 14 | TRBV6-8 | CASKWAGGLNEQFF | TGTGCCAGCAAATGGGCGGGGGGGCTCAATGAGCAGTTCTTC
TRBJ2-5 | . | TRBD2 | 16 | TRBV7-9 | CASSSWGLAEQETQYF | TGTGCCAGCAGCTCATGGGGACTAGCGGAGCAAGAGACCCAGTACTTC
TRBJ2-2 | few | . | 12 | TRBV2 | CAILQSTGELFF | TGTGCCATCCTACAGAGCACCGGGGAGCTGTTTTTT
TRBJ1-2 | few | TRBD1 | 12 | TRBV6-5 | CASKETGDGYTF | TGTGCCAGCAAGGAGACAGGGGATGGCTACACCTTC
TRBJ2-2 | . | . | 13 | TRBV5-4 | CASRPTVTGELFF | TGTGCCAGCAGACCTACAGTCACCGGGGAGCTGTTTTTT
TRBJ1-2 | . | . | 15 | TRBV28 | CASSLTGQGYYGYTF | TGTGCCAGCAGCCTGACCGGGCAGGGGTACTATGGCTACACCTTC
TRBJ1-1 | few | . | 15 | TRBV7-9 | CASSLAPSTRPEAFF | TGTGCCAGCAGCTTAGCGCCGTCAACTCGCCCTGAAGCTTTCTTT
TRBJ2-1 | few | . | 13 | TRBV4-3 | CTSSQVKWNEQFF | TGCACCAGCAGCCAAGTAAAGTGGAATGAGCAGTTCTTC
TRBJ1-2 | . | TRBD1 | 16 | TRBV9 | CASSVSGTGASYGYTF | TGTGCCAGCAGCGTATCGGGGACAGGAGCATCCTATGGCTACACCTTC
TRBJ2-7 | . | TRBD1 | 16 | TRBV5-6 | CASSALTGKSPYEQYF | TGTGCCAGCAGCGCCTTGACAGGGAAGAGTCCCTACGAGCAGTACTTC
TRBJ2-2 | . | . | 11 | TRBV29-1 | CSVRTTGELFF | TGCAGCGTTCGAACGACCGGGGAGCTGTTTTTT
TRBJ1-4 | . | . | 12 | TRBV20-1 | CSAPWTSEKLFF | TGCAGTGCCCCCTGGACGTCCGAAAAACTGTTTTTT
TRBJ2-7 | many | . | 16 | TRBV7-9 | CASSFPDQGGSYEQYF | TGTGCCAGCAGCTTTCCAGACCAGGGGGGGTCCTACGAGCAGTACTTC
TRBJ2-2 | few | . | 13 | TRBV7-6 | CASSPSLNGELFF | TGTGCCAGCAGCCCAAGCCTGAACGGGGAGCTGTTTTTT
TRBJ1-2 | many | . | 18 | TRBV7-9 | CASSPDPGQPGNNYGYTF | TGTGCCAGCAGTCCCGATCCCGGACAACCAGGGAATAACTATGGCTACACCTTC
TRBJ1-4 | many | TRBD1 | 14 | TRBV7-6 | CASSATGGNEKLFF | TGTGCCAGCAGCGCTACAGGGGGCAATGAAAAACTGTTTTTT
TRBJ2-1 | few | TRBD2 | 15 | TRBV19 | CASNKAGASYNEQFF | TGTGCCAGTAACAAAGCGGGGGCATCCTACAATGAGCAGTTCTTC
TRBJ2-1 | many | . | 15 | TRBV7-6 | CASSFRGGGLDEQFF | TGTGCCAGCAGCTTCAGGGGGGGGGGCCTCGATGAGCAGTTCTTC
TRBJ1-5 | many | . | 14 | TRBV28 | CASSPDSQDQPQHF | TGTGCCAGCAGTCCCGACAGTCAAGATCAGCCCCAGCATTTT
TRBJ2-3 | many | . | 13 | TRBV7-9 | CASSPSRDYTQYF | TGTGCCAGCAGCCCCTCCAGGGACTATACGCAGTATTTT
TRBJ2-2 | few | . | 16 | TRBV29-1 | CSVEGRGGGNTGELFF | TGCAGCGTTGAAGGAAGAGGCGGCGGGAACACCGGGGAGCTGTTTTTT
TRBJ1-4 | few | . | 15 | TRBV20-1 | CSARDLQRTEEKLFF | TGCAGTGCTAGAGACCTTCAACGGACAGAAGAAAAACTGTTTTTT
TRBJ2-5 | few | . | 16 | TRBV28 | CASSFSPGRTQETQYF | TGTGCCAGCAGTTTTTCTCCTGGGCGGACACAAGAGACCCAGTACTTC
TRBJ2-1 | few | TRBD2 | 19 | TRBV6-2/TRBV6-3 | CASSYSIRREGPTYNEQFF | TGTGCCAGCAGTTACTCGATTCGCAGGGAGGGTCCAACCTACAATGAGCAGTTCTTC